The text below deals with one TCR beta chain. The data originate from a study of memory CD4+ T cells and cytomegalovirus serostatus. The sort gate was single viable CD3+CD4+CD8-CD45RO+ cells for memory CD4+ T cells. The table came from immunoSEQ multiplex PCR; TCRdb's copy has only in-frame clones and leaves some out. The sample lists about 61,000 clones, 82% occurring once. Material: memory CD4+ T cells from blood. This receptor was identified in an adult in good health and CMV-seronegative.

The CDR3 loop is CASSPLVGYTEAFF. Written as DNA, the CDR3 is TGTGCCAGCAGCCCCCTTGTGGGGTACACTGAAGCTTTCTTT. The rearrangement links TRBV2 to TRBJ1-1, with D unresolved. The CDR3 spans 14 residues. CDR1 SNHLY and CDR2 FYNNEI come from the germline V gene. V was trimmed by 6 bases and J by 3 bases, leaving 14 bases between them.